This entry lists 8 T cell receptor beta chains sequenced from one sample in a study of tumor and adjacent non-tumor tissue in lung cancer. This sample's RNA came from whole unsorted tissue. Distant lung tissue was collected more than 3 cm away from the tumor edge. Three rounds of nested PCR, following a modified ARM-PCR protocol, produced the TCRbeta library. From the multiplex PCR reads, TCRdb called clonotypes with MiXCR, one entry per CDR3 protein. The sample consists of 110,000 or so distinct CDR3 sequences, 60% to 65% of them appearing once. Sequenced: distant non-tumor lung tissue. The receptors here all came from a man in his fifties or sixties with non-small cell lung cancer.

This clonotype was detected many times. V usage is TRBV13 and J usage is TRBJ2-7; no definite D call. The germline gives CDR1 PRHDT, CDR2 FYEKMQ (reference sequence). There are 14 residues in the CDR3. V lost 0 bases and J lost 3, with 9 bases in between. CDR3: CASSLGARNYEQYF. Here the CDR3 DNA reads TGTGCCAGCAGCTTAGGTGCCAGGAACTACGAGCAGTACTTC.

Written as DNA, the CDR3 is TGTGCCAGCATCTACTCGACGGCAGGGGCCGGCTACGAGCAGTACTTC. Its protein product is CASIYSTAGAGYEQYF. The chain uses TRBV6-2 or TRBV6-3 and TRBJ2-7, with D possibly matching TRBD1 (6 bases). Germline V gene data show CDR1 as MNHEY and CDR2 as SVGEGT. With 7 bases removed from V and 3 bases from J, the gap between germline ends came to 22 bases. The CDR3 length is 16 residues.

As for this clonotype: A read error may account for a junction end that differs from germline. The J gene is TRBJ2-7, the V gene TRBV12-3 or TRBV12-4; D unclear. CDR3 length: 13 amino acids. This CDR3 is CASSWSDSYEQHF. The CDR3 nucleotides are TGTGCCAGCAGCTGGTCAGACTCCTACGAGCAGCATTTC.

About this clonotype itself: Without the conserved terminal phenylalanine or tryptophan, this CDR3 likely stems from a read error. J is TRBJ1-6 and V is TRBV6-6; D gene uncertain. Per germline, CDR1 MNHNY and CDR2 SVGAGI (reference sequence). The CDR3 length is 12 residues. The germline V and J ends were trimmed by 9 bases and 10 bases, with 13 bases remaining between them. The CDR3: CASTRPGSPLHI. The DNA for the CDR3 is TGTGCCAGTACACGGCCGGGCTCACCCCTCCACATT.

The table lists this clonotype with a few counts. With a much larger clone just one base away, this may be a read error. The chain has TRBV6-6 and TRBJ1-5; 7 positions match TRBD1. J was trimmed by 4 bases and V by 6 bases; bases with no gene match: 9. CDR1 MNHNY and CDR2 SVGAGI come from the germline V gene (reference sequence). The CDR3 totals 15 residues. The CDR3: CASRLGQKKNQPQHF. As DNA, the CDR3 is TGTGCCAGCAGACTGGGACAGAAGAAGAATCAGCCCCAGCATTTT.

The J gene is TRBJ2-5, the V gene TRBV11-3; a weak D match, TRBD2 (6 bases). Per the germline V gene, CDR1 is SGHNT and CDR2 is YENEEA. This CDR3 has 14 residues. V lost 0 bases to trimming and J lost 3 bases, with 8 bases between them. CDR3 region: CASSLDGGKETQYF. The CDR3, as DNA: TGTGCCAGCAGCTTAGATGGAGGGAAAGAGACCCAGTACTTC.

This clonotype is deemed medium-sized (0.01 to 0.1%). The chain has TRBV11-1 and TRBJ1-3, with D unresolved. The germline V gene encodes CDR1 SGHAT and CDR2 FQDESV (reference sequence). The CDR3 has 14 residues. Trimming took 4 bases from V and 4 from J, leaving 11 bases between them. This CDR3 is CASSYGLSGNTIYF. DNA for the CDR3: TGTGCCAGCAGCTACGGCCTGTCGGGAAACACCATATATTTT.

This clonotype has a count of ten or more. The gene calls are TRBV7-9 and TRBJ1-6; D call uncertain. V lost 5 bases to trimming and J lost 6 bases, with 11 bases between them. CDR3 size: 14 residues. CDR1 SEHNR and CDR2 FQNEAQ come from the germline V gene (reference sequence). The CDR3 sequence is CASSPDSINSPLHF. The CDR3, as DNA: TGTGCCAGCAGCCCGGACTCCATTAATTCACCCCTCCACTTT.